This T cell receptor beta chain was obtained from a study of tumor-infiltrating lymphocytes in localized non-small cell lung cancer (dated by TCRdb to about 2021). As for the study more broadly: The cohort included patients whose samples were collected after neoadjuvant chemotherapy, as well as both smokers and never-smokers and several histologies. In total, the ICON cohort consisted of over a hundred surgical patients with localized non-small cell lung cancer who had their tumors resected. Flow cytometry, multiplex immunofluorescence, RNA-seq, exome sequencing and proteomics were applied to the same patients as TCR sequencing, which was one of several integrated assays. Resected tumor tissue and uninvolved lung tissue described as non-adjacent to the tumor were contributed by each patient, with both tissues obtained from the same patient. A total of some 60 patients were part of the paired comparison of immunoSEQ T-cell fraction between tumor and uninvolved lung. Points the paper makes about the study in general: In line with immunofluorescence CD3 counts, TCRbeta sequencing supported higher T cell infiltration in tumors compared with uninvolved lung tissue. The TCR-derived T-cell fraction showed no difference between the flow cytometry-defined immunotypes IM1 (good prognosis) and IM2 (poor prognosis). Because different assays used different pieces of the same tissue, technical variation could not be distinguished from intratumor heterogeneity. Recurrence-free survival showed no association with tumor T-cell fraction from TCR sequencing (p = 0.61). Since assay coverage differed from patient to patient depending on how much tissue was available, TCR sequencing was done for only a subset of the cohort.

Regarding this clone: It lacks a known antigen. No much larger clone is present one base from it, and per-base qualities are unavailable.

V lost 1 base and J lost 5 bases; the stretch between them is 6 bases long. For CDR1 and CDR2, the germline V gene lists MNHNS and SASEGT. The CDR3 spans 13 residues, from the cysteine through the phenylalanine. Left in the record is the CDR3 DNA by itself, 39 bases read in frame from the first base. The immunoSEQ assay used for TCR sequencing gave the T-cell fraction in both tumor and uninvolved lung tissue. Per the authors' processing: For survival analysis, patients were split into high (upper tertile) and low (lower two tertiles) T-cell fraction groups and compared by log-rank test. A signed-rank test was used to test paired tumor versus uninvolved lung differences in T-cell fraction. TCRdb obtained this table from immuneACCESS and retained in-frame rearrangements with V and J assigned. These tables miss some clones; where compared with another copy, unresolved V genes account for less than half of the shortfall, and the remainder is unexplained. D and trimming come from the DNA, and the V and J calls and clone size come from that table. Across this sample there are 25,000 to 30,000 clones, with approximately 83% seen only once. The ten largest clones take up around 2% of the sample.

Enrollment in ICON was initiated in early 2016, and the last patient was enrolled in 2018. From a subcohort of 76 patients, fresh tumor and matched uninvolved tissue were collected for in-depth immune analyses, including TCR sequencing. No cell sorting was done, and TCR sequencing was instead run on DNA isolated from bulk tissue. Material for sequencing was lung tumor tissue. This sequence originates from a human donor with non-small cell lung cancer. The chain is assembled from TRBV6-1 and TRBJ1-5; matching of 5 bases hints at TRBD1 as the D gene. The nucleotide sequence is given as TGTGCCAGCAGTGAAGTGGGGGATCAGCCCCAGCATTTT. This translates into CASSEVGDQPQHF.